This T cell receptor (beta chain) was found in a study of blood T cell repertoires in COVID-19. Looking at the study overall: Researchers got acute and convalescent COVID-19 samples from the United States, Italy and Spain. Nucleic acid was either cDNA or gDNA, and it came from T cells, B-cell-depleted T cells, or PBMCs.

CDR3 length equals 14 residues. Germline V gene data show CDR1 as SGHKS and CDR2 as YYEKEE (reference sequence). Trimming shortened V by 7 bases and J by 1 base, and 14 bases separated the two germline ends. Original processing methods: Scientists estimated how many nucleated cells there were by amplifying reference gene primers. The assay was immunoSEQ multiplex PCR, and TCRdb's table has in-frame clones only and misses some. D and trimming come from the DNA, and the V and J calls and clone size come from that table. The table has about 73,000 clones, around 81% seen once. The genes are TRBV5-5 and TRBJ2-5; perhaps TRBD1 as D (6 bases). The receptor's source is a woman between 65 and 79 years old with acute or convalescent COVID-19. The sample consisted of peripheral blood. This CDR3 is CASAPRQAQETQYF. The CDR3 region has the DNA TGTGCCAGCGCCCCCCGACAGGCCCAAGAGACCCAGTACTTC.